These 28 T cell receptor beta chains were sequenced from one sample in a study of metastatic and nonmetastatic thyroid tumors. TCRdb used MiXCR to call clones anew from the PCR reads. Among under 20,000 clones listed, under 30% were seen once. Every patient underwent thyroid surgery untreated. The sequenced sample consisted of tumor tissue. Receptors were obtained from a male donor with papillary thyroid cancer or a benign thyroid nodule (not recorded which). Some clones in this sample may be carry-over from other donors' samples.

This chain connects TRBV20-1 to TRBJ2-7, with 7 bases fitting TRBD1. Per the germline V gene, CDR1 is DFQATT and CDR2 is SNEGSKA (reference sequence). The CDR3 extends over 14 amino acids. V shed 5 bases, J shed 5 bases, and the junction held 12 bases outside the gene matches. As DNA, the CDR3 is TGCAGTGCTGGTGACAGGACAGGAAAGAACGAGCAGTACTTC. It encodes CSAGDRTGKNEQYF.

This clone was detected many times. J is TRBJ2-5 and V is TRBV3-1; 8 bases are a match to TRBD1. The germline V gene has CDR1 LGHDT and CDR2 YNNKEL (reference sequence). J was trimmed by 1 base and V by 3 bases; bases with no gene match: 7. This CDR3 region has 16 residues. CDR3 nucleotides: TGTGCCAGCAGCCACGGACAGGGAGGACTCCAAGAGACCCAGTACTTC. The encoded protein is CASSHGQGGLQETQYF.

This chain joins TRBV6-2 or TRBV6-3 and TRBJ2-1; TRBD2 matches 9 bases. The CDR3 is 19 residues long. With 0 bases clipped from V and 6 bases from J, the junction kept 15 bases outside the gene matches. The germline V gene has CDR1 MNHEY and CDR2 SVGEGT. The CDR3 loop reads CASSYSGRGGRASINEQFF. The CDR3 DNA sequence: TGTGCCAGCAGTTACTCTGGGAGGGGCGGGAGGGCCTCAATCAATGAGCAGTTCTTC.

The chain employs TRBV20-1 and TRBJ1-4, with a tentative D call TRBD1 (5 bases). The CDR3 contains 12 residues. From germline, CDR1 is DFQATT and CDR2 SNEGSKA (reference sequence). Trimming took 5 bases from V and 6 from J, leaving 10 bases between them. CDR3 in DNA: TGCAGTGCTGGGCGGGGCTATGAAAAACTGTTTTTT. Its protein is CSAGRGYEKLFF.

Of note for this clone: Other DNA sequences in the same sample also yield this CDR3. The chain combines TRBV12-5 with TRBJ1-1; weak D call: TRBD1 (5 bases). V gave up 0 bases and J gave up 5 bases, with 10 bases separating them. Germline V CDR1 and CDR2: LGHNT, FRNRAP. The CDR3 sequence is 14 residues long. Written as DNA, the CDR3 is TGTGCTAGTGGTTTGGTCCCCGGGGGAACTGAAGCTTTCTTT. Encoded protein: CASGLVPGGTEAFF.

The gene calls are TRBV20-1 and TRBJ2-3, with 11 bases matching TRBD2. CDR1 and CDR2 from the germline V gene are DFQATT and SNEGSKA (reference sequence). With V trimmed by 6 bases and J by 6 bases, 8 bases remained unmatched. This CDR3 is 14 amino acids long. This CDR3 reads CSAKTSGGSDTQYF. The CDR3, as DNA: TGCAGTGCGAAAACTAGCGGGGGTTCGGATACGCAGTATTTT.

As regards this clone: At one end, the junction sequence differs from germline, possibly due to a read error. The genes are TRBV6-1 and TRBJ2-2; 14 bases are a match to TRBD2. Germline values: CDR1 MNHNS, CDR2 SASEGT. The CDR3 is made up of 15 amino acids. As DNA, the CDR3 is TGTGCCAGCAGGGGACTAGCGGGAGACACCGTGGAGCTGTTTTTT. This gives the protein CASRGLAGDTVELFF.

This clone was found many times. The same CDR3 can be traced to other DNA sequences in this sample. The rearrangement links TRBV20-1 to TRBJ2-1; weak D call: TRBD2 (5 bases). Germline lookup yields CDR1 DFQATT and CDR2 SNEGSKA (reference sequence). The CDR3 is made up of 16 amino acids. The V gene lost 6 bases and the J gene lost 5 bases, with 23 bases spanning the gap. CDR3 sequence: CSATPGSSISDNEQFF. The CDR3 coding sequence is TGCAGTGCAACCCCGGGGAGCTCTATTTCGGACAATGAGCAGTTCTTC.

This clone has just a few counts. J is TRBJ2-7 and V is TRBV12-3 or TRBV12-4; 11 bases map to TRBD1. The CDR3 runs to 15 residues. V shed 6 bases, J shed 5 bases, and the junction held 9 bases outside the gene matches. CDR3 region: CASSRPGTGGNEQYF. The DNA for the CDR3 is TGTGCCAGCAGCCGACCGGGGACAGGGGGAAACGAGCAGTACTTC.

This clone is medium-sized within its sample. This chain joins TRBV6-1 and TRBJ1-1; perhaps TRBD1 as D (6 bases). V was shortened by 6 bases and J by 4 bases, with 12 bases between the two germline ends. The CDR3 has 13 amino acids. Germline V gene data show CDR1 as MNHNS and CDR2 as SASEGT. CDR3 nucleotide sequence: TGTGCCAGCAGCTTTGGGGGCGCCACTGAAGCTTTCTTT. Translation gives CASSFGGATEAFF.

This clone is labeled as medium-sized. The chain has TRBV4-2 and TRBJ2-5; TRBD2 is a possible D gene (6 bases). From germline, CDR1 is LGHNA and CDR2 YNFKEQ. V lost 4 bases and J 0 bases, leaving 12 bases between the germline ends. The CDR3 runs 15 residues. The CDR3 nucleotides read TGTGCCAGCAGCCGGGGCGGGGTCGACCAAGAGACCCAGTACTTC. Translated, it gives CASSRGGVDQETQYF.

The rearrangement links TRBV5-1 to TRBJ1-1; D gene unclear. V was trimmed by 4 bases and J by 4 bases, leaving 17 bases between them. Germline CDR1 is SGHRS and CDR2 is YFSETQ. CDR3 size: 15 residues. CDR3 DNA: TGCGCCAGCAGCCGGACCCTGGCAGCCGTCACTGAAGCTTTCTTT. Its protein is CASSRTLAAVTEAFF.

This clone ranks as medium-sized. The genes are TRBV2 and TRBJ1-3; D unclear. Trimming took 4 bases from V and 0 from J, leaving 10 bases between them. CDR1 and CDR2 from the germline V gene are SNHLY and FYNNEI. The CDR3 has 15 residues. Here the CDR3 DNA reads TGTGCCAGCAGTGGGCAGGCCTTCTCTGGAAACACCATATATTTT. Translated, it gives CASSGQAFSGNTIYF. The whole variable domain, remainder taken from reference TRBV2 and TRBJ1-3, is EPEVTQTPSHQVTQMGQEVILRCVPISNHLYFYWYRQILGQKVEFLVSFYNNEISEKSEIFDDQFSVERPDGSNFTLKIRSTKLEDSAMYFCASSGQAFSGNTIYFGEGSWLTVV.

The chain joins TRBV5-6 to TRBJ2-3, with 8 bases that match TRBD2. J lost 0 bases, V lost 0 bases, and 3 bases had no gene match. Germline CDR1 SGHDT, CDR2 YYEEEE. This CDR3 is 16 amino acids long. The CDR3 DNA reads TGTGCCAGCAGCTTGGTGTTAGCGGGAAGCACAGATACGCAGTATTTT. Amino acid sequence: CASSLVLAGSTDTQYF.

This chain uses TRBV11-2 with TRBJ2-2; the D gene is possibly TRBD2 (6 bases). The CDR3 is made up of 15 amino acids. The germline V and J ends were trimmed by 5 bases and 0 bases, with 10 bases remaining between them. In germline, CDR1 is SGHAT, CDR2 FQNNGV. Here the CDR3 reads CASSTRDSNTGELFF. DNA of the CDR3: TGTGCCAGCAGCACCCGGGACTCGAACACCGGGGAGCTGTTTTTT.

To note about this clone: Relative to the germline gene, one junction end is altered; a read error may explain this. The chain carries TRBV14 and TRBJ1-1; tentative D call: TRBD1 (6 bases). The CDR3 is 14 residues long. The germline V gene has CDR1 SGHDN and CDR2 FVKESK. The CDR3 sequence: CASIATGIHTEASF. The CDR3 bases are TGTGCCAGCATCGCCACAGGGATTCATACTGAAGCTTCCTTT.

Turning to this clone: A read error is likely, as this CDR3 ends without the conserved phenylalanine or tryptophan. The chain recombines TRBV9 with TRBJ1-2, with TRBD1 as a possible D gene (5 bases). This CDR3 region has 16 residues. The germline CDR1 and CDR2 sequences are SGDLS and YYNGEE. The CDR3 DNA is TGTGCCAGCAGCGTAGCTCCGGGACGGCAAAGCTATGTCTACACCTGC. This codes for CASSVAPGRQSYVYTC.

In this sample, this clone turned up a few times. The rearrangement links TRBV7-2 to TRBJ2-7; D gene ambiguous. The CDR3 is made up of 13 amino acids. In germline, CDR1 is SGHTA, CDR2 FQGNSA. Trimming took 4 bases from V and 3 from J, leaving 10 bases between them. The CDR3 reads CASSSFNSYEQYF. Here the CDR3 DNA reads TGTGCCAGCAGCTCCTTTAACAGCTACGAGCAGTACTTC.

The chain carries TRBV11-1 and TRBJ2-1; D call uncertain. V was cut by 5 bases and J by 0 bases, with 20 bases left in between. Germline V gene data show CDR1 as SGHAT and CDR2 as FQDESV (reference sequence). This CDR3 is 18 amino acids long. The CDR3 bases are TGTGCCAGCAGCCCACCTTTTCGAATGGCCAGCTCCTACAATGAGCAGTTCTTC. The encoded protein is CASSPPFRMASSYNEQFF.

On this clone: A junction end diverges from the germline sequence, so it may reflect a read error. The V call is TRBV5-1, the J call TRBJ1-6; no firm D call. CDR3 length: 16 residues. The germline CDR1 and CDR2 sequences are SGHRS and YFSETQ. The CDR3 loop is CANSLRSGLTNSPLHF. As DNA, the CDR3 is TGCGCCAACAGCTTAAGGTCCGGGTTAACTAATTCACCCCTCCACTTT.

The chain is built from TRBV20-1 and TRBJ2-2, with 16 bases aligning to TRBD2. Trimming removed 3 bases from V and 7 bases from J; junction bases left unmatched: 5. CDR1 DFQATT and CDR2 SNEGSKA come from the germline V gene (reference sequence). This CDR3 region has 16 residues. The CDR3 nucleotides read TGCAGTGCTAGGGGGACTAGCGGGAGGGCTTTCGGGGAGCTGTTTTTT. It translates to CSARGTSGRAFGELFF.

This clone is termed medium-sized. The genes are TRBV20-1 and TRBJ2-1; 8 bases are a match to TRBD1. CDR3 length: 14 amino acids. Germline loops: CDR1 DFQATT, CDR2 SNEGSKA (reference sequence). V gave up 3 bases and J gave up 8 bases; unmatched junction bases: 9. The CDR3 sequence is CSASGSDRGDEQFF. Here the CDR3 DNA reads TGCAGTGCTAGTGGTTCAGACAGGGGTGATGAGCAGTTCTTC.

The chain links TRBV19 to TRBJ2-3, with 10 bases identical to TRBD2. The V gene end was trimmed by 10 bases and the J gene end by 6 bases; junction bases not matched to a gene: 7. This CDR3 has 13 residues. Germline values: CDR1 LNHDA, CDR2 SQIVND (reference sequence). The CDR3 sequence is CATGTSAGDTQYF. The DNA for the CDR3 is TGTGCCACAGGGACTAGCGCGGGCGATACGCAGTATTTT.

The chain uses TRBV20-1 and TRBJ2-7, with TRBD2 matching over 7 bases. The V and J ends lost 0 bases and 3 bases, in that order; junction bases with no gene match: 5. CDR3 length: 14 residues. Germline lookup yields CDR1 DFQATT and CDR2 SNEGSKA (reference sequence). DNA for the CDR3: TGCAGTGCTAGAGATCTGGCGGGAGACTACGAGCAGTACTTC. As protein: CSARDLAGDYEQYF.

The table lists this clone with many counts. The V call is TRBV27, the J call TRBJ2-2; 7 positions match TRBD1. Germline loops: CDR1 MNHEY, CDR2 SMNVEV (reference sequence). With 7 bases clipped from V and 2 bases from J, the junction kept 7 bases outside the gene matches. This CDR3 has 15 residues. Here the CDR3 DNA reads TGTGCCAGCACTATTGGGACAGCAAACACCGGGGAGCTGTTTTTT. Translation gives CASTIGTANTGELFF.

At least ten counts were recorded for this clone. The rearrangement joins TRBV5-1 to TRBJ2-5; D is ambiguous. This CDR3 comprises 15 residues. Deletions cut 2 bases from V and 2 bases from J, with 13 bases between. Germline V gene lookup returns CDR1 SGHRS and CDR2 YFSETQ. The CDR3 bases are TGCGCCAGCAGCTTTGTCCCGGGCCAACAAGAGACCCAGTACTTC. Residues: CASSFVPGQQETQYF.

The chain employs TRBV14 and TRBJ2-7; D not resolved. The CDR3 totals 13 residues. In germline, CDR1 is SGHDN, CDR2 FVKESK. V was clipped by 4 bases and J by 6 bases, with 13 bases between them. Here the CDR3 reads CASSPLGCTEQYF. DNA for the CDR3: TGTGCCAGCAGCCCCCTGGGGTGTACCGAGCAGTACTTC.

At least ten counts were recorded for this clone. V is TRBV29-1 and J is TRBJ2-5; 9 bases are a match to TRBD2. Germline V gives CDR1 SQVTM, CDR2 ANQGSEA. The trim removed 4 bases at V and 3 bases at J, leaving 6 bases unmatched. The CDR3 runs to 14 residues. CDR3 sequence (DNA): TGCAGCGTTGGGAGCGGGAGGCTTAAAGAGACCCAGTACTTC. Its translation is CSVGSGRLKETQYF.